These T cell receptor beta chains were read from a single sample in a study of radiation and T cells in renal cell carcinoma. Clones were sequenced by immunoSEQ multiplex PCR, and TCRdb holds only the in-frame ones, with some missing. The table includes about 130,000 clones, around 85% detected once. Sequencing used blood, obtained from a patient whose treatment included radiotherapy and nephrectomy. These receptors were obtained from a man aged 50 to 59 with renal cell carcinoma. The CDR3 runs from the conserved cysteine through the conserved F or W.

CDR3aa: CASTKGQGSTEAFF; v_gene: TRBV2
CDR3aa: CASSYGLAGGEQYF; v_gene: TRBV6-6
CDR3aa: CASSLLEGGNGGDEQFF; v_gene: TRBV5-6
CDR3aa: CASSQDLNLRAYEQYF; v_gene: TRBV4-1
CDR3aa: CASRRDRNTYEQYF; v_gene: TRBV6-6
CDR3aa: CASSPRASGSTGELFF; v_gene: TRBV18
CDR3aa: CASSSRLGRQETQYF; v_gene: TRBV6-5
CDR3aa: CASSDPGQIVSNQPQHF; v_gene: TRBV2
CDR3aa: CASSPRTGGRGTQYF; v_gene: TRBV19
CDR3aa: CASGFADSPLHF; v_gene: TRBV12-5
CDR3aa: CAISDRQGQSYTF; v_gene: TRBV10-3
CDR3aa: CAISELAGATDTQYF; v_gene: TRBV10-3
CDR3aa: CASSLVPDQETQYF; v_gene: TRBV5-1
CDR3aa: CASSLVVWGKGEAFF; v_gene: TRBV5-8
CDR3aa: CASSLVGAGINQPQHF; v_gene: TRBV7-9
CDR3aa: CASSYRVSGAFF; v_gene: TRBV7-8
CDR3aa: CASSGRGRTRDQETQYF; v_gene: TRBV2
CDR3aa: CASSSFSEVPDTQYF; v_gene: TRBV5-1
CDR3aa: CASRGTTEAFF; v_gene: TRBV28
CDR3aa: CASSPSTETEAFF; v_gene: TRBV18
CDR3aa: CASKWDYTRNEQFF; v_gene: TRBV2
CDR3aa: CASSRDRGGEKLFF; v_gene: TRBV7-2
CDR3aa: CSVRPGINSPLHF; v_gene: TRBV29-1
CDR3aa: CASSFRGPNPLYGYTF; v_gene: TRBV28
CDR3aa: CASSPYSGGDQPQHF; v_gene: TRBV7-3
CDR3aa: CSGGLAGGGQFF; v_gene: TRBV29-1
CDR3aa: CASSPRQVRDTGELFF; v_gene: TRBV7-2
CDR3aa: CAISEFPGQGAEAFF; v_gene: TRBV10-3
CDR3aa: CASRPFGARGSQETQYF; v_gene: TRBV19
CDR3aa: CAWRPSGSYTGELFF; v_gene: TRBV30
CDR3aa: CASSHLSLQNSGNTIYF; v_gene: TRBV16
CDR3aa: CAWSVALTGNGYTF; v_gene: TRBV30
CDR3aa: CSVERYTEAFF; v_gene: TRBV29-1
CDR3aa: CASSYGRDPYEQYF; v_gene: TRBV6-5
CDR3aa: CSVEDRPGAGTTEAFF; v_gene: TRBV29-1
CDR3aa: CASSLHAGNTEAFF; v_gene: TRBV5-1
CDR3aa: CASRGGGTDTQYF; v_gene: TRBV6-5
CDR3aa: CASSPRGAGLGTGELFF; v_gene: TRBV4-3
CDR3aa: CASTKDAGGRNEQYF; v_gene: TRBV6-5
CDR3aa: CASSQDIVTDTQYF; v_gene: TRBV2
CDR3aa: CASSPRQGTSGELFF; v_gene: TRBV11-2
CDR3aa: CASSSGQWYEQYF; v_gene: TRBV19
CDR3aa: CASSSPGLAGGSSYEQYF; v_gene: TRBV5-1
CDR3aa: CASSPPTGGSNEQFF; v_gene: TRBV18
CDR3aa: CASSLLGEPQHF; v_gene: TRBV7-9
CDR3aa: CAWSVDTGTQPQHF; v_gene: TRBV30
CDR3aa: CASSVGWGTGGFGNTIYF; v_gene: TRBV9
CDR3aa: CASGTLMVGYTF; v_gene: TRBV28
CDR3aa: CASSSRTGQLYF; v_gene: TRBV5-5
CDR3aa: CASSQDVLNRGYGYTF; v_gene: TRBV4-1
CDR3aa: CASSFVALGYGYTF; v_gene: TRBV5-1
CDR3aa: CASSLSGRVSYNEQFF; v_gene: TRBV5-1
CDR3aa: CASSTTIGQGGFNYGYTF; v_gene: TRBV27
CDR3aa: CSVRDGGYGYTF; v_gene: TRBV29-1
CDR3aa: CASSWGSQLQETQYF; v_gene: TRBV9
CDR3aa: CASKGQFSSYNSPLHF; v_gene: TRBV27
CDR3aa: CASSLGLTSSYEQYF; v_gene: TRBV7-2
CDR3aa: CASSQSVANEKLFF; v_gene: TRBV6-5
CDR3aa: CASSLSYEQYF; v_gene: TRBV7-9
CDR3aa: CASSRPPSGGEQYF; v_gene: TRBV6-5